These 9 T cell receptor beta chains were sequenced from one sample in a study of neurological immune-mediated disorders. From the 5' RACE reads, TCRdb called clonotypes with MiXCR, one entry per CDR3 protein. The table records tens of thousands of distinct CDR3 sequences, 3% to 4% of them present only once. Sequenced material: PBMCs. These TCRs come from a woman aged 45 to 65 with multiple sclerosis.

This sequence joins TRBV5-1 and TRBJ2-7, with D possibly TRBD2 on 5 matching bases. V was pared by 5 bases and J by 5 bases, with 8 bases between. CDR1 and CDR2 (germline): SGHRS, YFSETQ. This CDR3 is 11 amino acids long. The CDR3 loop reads CASRMRDEQYF. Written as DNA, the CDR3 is TGCGCCAGCAGGATGCGGGACGAGCAGTACTTC.

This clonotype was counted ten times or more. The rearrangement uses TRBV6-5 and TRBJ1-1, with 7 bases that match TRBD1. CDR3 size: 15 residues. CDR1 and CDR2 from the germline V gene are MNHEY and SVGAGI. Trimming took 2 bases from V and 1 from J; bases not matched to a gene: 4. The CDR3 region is CASSYSDRENTEAFF. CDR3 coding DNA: TGTGCCAGCAGTTACAGTGACAGGGAGAACACTGAAGCTTTCTTT.

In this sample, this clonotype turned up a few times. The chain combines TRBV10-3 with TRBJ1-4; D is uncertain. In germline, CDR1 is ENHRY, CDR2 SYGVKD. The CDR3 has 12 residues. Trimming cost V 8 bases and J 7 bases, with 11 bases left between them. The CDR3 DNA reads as TGTGCCATCGGGGATGGGTCTGAAAAACTGTTTTTT. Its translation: CAIGDGSEKLFF.

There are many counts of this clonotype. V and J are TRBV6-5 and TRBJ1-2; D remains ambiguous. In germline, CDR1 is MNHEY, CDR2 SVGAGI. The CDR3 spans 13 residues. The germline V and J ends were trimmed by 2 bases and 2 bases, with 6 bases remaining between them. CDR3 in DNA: TGTGCCAGCAGTTACACCGAAAACTATGGCTACACCTTC. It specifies CASSYTENYGYTF.

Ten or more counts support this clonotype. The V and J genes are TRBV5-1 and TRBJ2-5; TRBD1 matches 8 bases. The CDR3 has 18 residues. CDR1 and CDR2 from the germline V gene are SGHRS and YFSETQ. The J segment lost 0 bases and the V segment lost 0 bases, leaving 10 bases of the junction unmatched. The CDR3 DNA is TGCGCCAGCAGCTTGGTTCAGGGGGCCCCCCCCAACCAAGAGACCCAGTACTTC. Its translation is CASSLVQGAPPNQETQYF.

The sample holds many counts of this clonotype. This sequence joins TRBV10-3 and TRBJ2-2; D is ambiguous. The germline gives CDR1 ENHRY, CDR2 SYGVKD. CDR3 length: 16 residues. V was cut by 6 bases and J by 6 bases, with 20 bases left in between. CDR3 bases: TGTGCCATCAGGCCCCCCTCCTTGGGCAAACCCGGGGAGCTGTTTTTT. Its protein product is CAIRPPSLGKPGELFF.

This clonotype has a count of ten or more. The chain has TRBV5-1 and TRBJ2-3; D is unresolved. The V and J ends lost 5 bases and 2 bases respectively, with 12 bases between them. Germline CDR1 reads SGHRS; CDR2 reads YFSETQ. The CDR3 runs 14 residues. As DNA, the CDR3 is TGCGCCAGCAGATCGGTCCCTAACACAGATACGCAGTATTTT. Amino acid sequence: CASRSVPNTDTQYF.

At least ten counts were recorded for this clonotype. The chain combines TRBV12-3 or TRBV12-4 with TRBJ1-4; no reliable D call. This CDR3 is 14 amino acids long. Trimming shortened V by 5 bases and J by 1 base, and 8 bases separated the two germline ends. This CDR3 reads CASSPTRTNEKLFF. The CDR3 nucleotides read TGTGCCAGCAGTCCGACACGAACTAATGAAAAACTGTTTTTT.

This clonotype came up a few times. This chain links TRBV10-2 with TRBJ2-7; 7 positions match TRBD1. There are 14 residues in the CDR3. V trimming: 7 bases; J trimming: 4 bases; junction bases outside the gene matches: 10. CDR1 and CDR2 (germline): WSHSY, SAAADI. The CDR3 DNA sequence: TGCGCCAGCACGCTTCGACAGGGCGGGTACGAGCAGTACTTC. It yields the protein CASTLRQGGYEQYF.